The 10 T cell receptor beta chains below come from one sample, sequenced in a study of T cells in Graves' hyperthyroidism and ophthalmopathy. Amplification yielded TCR beta CDR3 regions, with RNA transcripts as the source. RT-PCR in the first round (using the HTBI primer set) targeted the TCR CDR3. Each CDR3 protein is one row after TCRdb ran MiXCR on the multiplex PCR reads. The table has some 510,000 distinct CDR3 sequences, about 45% seen once. Sequencing was performed on peripheral blood or thyroid tissue (not recorded which). The receptors shown here come from a woman younger than 35 with Graves' hyperthyroidism.

This clonotype was counted ten times or more. V is TRBV6-5 and J is TRBJ2-2, with D possibly matching TRBD2 (7 bases). V lost 6 bases, J lost 7 bases, and 12 bases lay in between. The V gene's germline CDR1 is MNHEY and CDR2 SVGAGI. This CDR3 is 13 amino acids long. The CDR3 sequence is CASSYREGGELFF. In DNA, the CDR3 is TGTGCCAGCAGCTACAGGGAGGGCGGGGAGCTGTTTTTT.

The chain links TRBV19 to TRBJ2-7, with D unclear. The CDR3 is 13 residues long. Germline CDR1 reads LNHDA; CDR2 reads SQIVND (reference sequence). The V gene lost 5 bases and the J gene lost 2 bases, with 10 bases spanning the gap. CDR3 residues: CASSPDATYEQYF. The CDR3 bases are TGTGCCAGTAGTCCCGACGCGACCTACGAGCAGTACTTC.

In this sample, this clonotype turned up a few times. The CDR3 spells CATSRGAGDGNTIYF. CDR3 nucleotide sequence: TGTGCCACCAGCAGAGGGGCAGGGGATGGAAACACCATATATTTT. V and J are TRBV15 and TRBJ1-3, with TRBD1 as a possible D gene (6 bases). Germline CDR1 reads LNHNV; CDR2 reads YYDKDF (reference sequence). This CDR3 spans 15 amino acids. V was shortened by 1 base and J by 3 bases, with 10 bases between the two germline ends.

The CDR3 DNA reads as TGTGCCAGCAGCCAAGACTTCTCGGTTAACTATGGCTACACCTTC. It is translated as CASSQDFSVNYGYTF. This chain joins TRBV7-2 and TRBJ1-2, with D uncertain. Trimming pared 5 bases from V and 1 base from J, leaving 14 bases between. Germline assignment: CDR1 SGHTA and CDR2 FQGNSA. The CDR3 spans 15 residues. The entire variable domain, with the rest obtained from reference TRBV7-2 and TRBJ1-2, is as follows: GAGVSQSPSNKVTEKGKDVELRCDPISGHTALYWYRQSLGQGLEFLIYFQGNSAPDKSGLPSDRFSAERTGGSVSTLTIQRTQQEDSAVYLCASSQDFSVNYGYTFGSGTRLTVV.

This clonotype was seen a handful of times. The rearrangement uses TRBV10-2 and TRBJ2-3, with TRBD2 matching over 7 bases. Germline CDR1 and CDR2: WSHSY and SAAADI. The ends lost 3 bases at V and 4 bases at J; junction bases unmatched: 4. This CDR3 region has 14 residues. The CDR3 protein is CASSDVGGADTQYF. Written as DNA, the CDR3 is TGCGCCAGCAGTGACGTGGGAGGGGCAGATACGCAGTATTTT.

The V and J genes are TRBV19 and TRBJ1-3; D is undetermined. CDR1 is LNHDA and CDR2 is SQIVND in the germline V gene (reference sequence). Trimming left V 5 bases short and J 1 base short, with 9 bases between. This CDR3 has 14 amino acids. The CDR3 DNA sequence: TGTGCCAGTAGTGCCGGGATTTCTGGAAACACCATATATTTT. This translates into CASSAGISGNTIYF.

This clonotype turned up a few times. This sequence joins TRBV2 and TRBJ1-1, with 7 bases aligning to TRBD1. There are 14 residues in the CDR3. V shed 5 bases, J shed 4 bases, and the junction held 7 bases outside the gene matches. Germline V gives CDR1 SNHLY, CDR2 FYNNEI. CDR3: CASSSDRRGTEAFF. CDR3 nucleotides: TGTGCCAGCAGTTCGGACAGGAGGGGCACTGAAGCTTTCTTT. Complete variable domain (other parts from reference TRBV2 and TRBJ1-1): EPEVTQTPSHQVTQMGQEVILRCVPISNHLYFYWYRQILGQKVEFLVSFYNNEISEKSEIFDDQFSVERPDGSNFTLKIRSTKLEDSAMYFCASSSDRRGTEAFFGQGTRLTVV.

This clonotype was observed at least ten times. This chain links TRBV2 with TRBJ2-6; either TRBD1 or TRBD2 may supply D (5 bases each). The V end lost 4 bases, the J end lost 4 bases, and 14 bases lay between the germline ends. The CDR3 length is 16 residues. Germline V CDR1 and CDR2: SNHLY, FYNNEI. CDR3 DNA sequence: TGTGCCAGCAGTGGCTACAGGACTGGAGGGGCCAACGTCCTGACTTTC. This gives the protein CASSGYRTGGANVLTF.

The chain recombines TRBV20-1 with TRBJ1-1, with D uncertain. The CDR3 covers 15 residues. Germline CDR1 reads DFQATT; CDR2 reads SNEGSKA (reference sequence). V was trimmed by 2 bases and J by 6 bases, leaving 19 bases between them. The CDR3 reads CSARTAAVDIPEAFF. CDR3 sequence (DNA): TGCAGTGCTAGAACGGCAGCAGTTGATATTCCTGAAGCTTTCTTT.

The rearrangement joins TRBV20-1 to TRBJ2-5, with 10 bases identical to TRBD2. CDR1 and CDR2 (germline): DFQATT, SNEGSKA (reference sequence). The CDR3 totals 17 residues. Trimming cost V 3 bases and J 3 bases; bases outside gene matches: 13. As DNA, the CDR3 is TGCAGTGCTAGGGCCATGGGAGCGGGAGGGCCGGAAGAGACCCAGTACTTC. This sequence encodes CSARAMGAGGPEETQYF.